These 31 T cell receptor beta chains came from one sample sequenced in a study of blood T cell repertoires in COVID-19. The table came from immunoSEQ multiplex PCR; TCRdb's copy has only in-frame clones and leaves some out. The sample has 55,000 to 65,000 clones; approximately 89% are singletons. The sample was peripheral blood. The receptors come from a woman in her sixties or seventies with active COVID-19.

The chain joins TRBV6-5 to TRBJ2-7, with TRBD2 matching over 8 bases. The germline V gene has CDR1 MNHEY and CDR2 SVGAGI. Germline trimming cut 0 bases from V and 7 bases from J; bases unmatched to any gene: 11. The CDR3 runs 16 residues. The CDR3 reads CASSYSDGGALDEQYF. The CDR3 DNA reads TGTGCCAGCAGTTACTCGGACGGGGGGGCTTTGGATGAGCAGTACTTC.

CDR3 sequence reads: CASSPPSDEAFF. The CDR3, as DNA: TGTGCCAGCTCACCTCCTAGTGATGAAGCTTTCTTT. The chain recombines TRBV18 with TRBJ1-1; unclear D gene. Trimming removed 3 bases from V and 7 bases from J, with 9 bases in between. Per the germline V gene, CDR1 is KGHSH and CDR2 is LQKENI. The CDR3 is 12 amino acids. Using reference TRBV18 and TRBJ1-1 for the parts outside the CDR3, the full variable domain is NAGVMQNPRHLVRRRGQEARLRCSPMKGHSHVYWYRQLPEEGLKFMVYLQKENIIDESGMPKERFSAEFPKEGPSILRIQQVVRGDSAAYFCASSPPSDEAFFGQGTRLTVV.

V and J are TRBV25-1 and TRBJ1-2; unclear D gene. The germline gives CDR1 MGHDK, CDR2 SYGVNS. This CDR3 has 13 amino acids. Trimming left V 3 bases short and J 2 bases short, with 7 bases between. The CDR3 DNA sequence: TGTGCCAGCAGTGATCACGGGAACTATGGCTACACCTTC. As protein: CASSDHGNYGYTF.

This chain uses TRBV6-2 or TRBV6-3 with TRBJ2-3; TRBD2 aligns across 9 bases. The CDR3 runs 16 residues. Germline V gives CDR1 MNHEY, CDR2 SVGEGT. Trimming removed 2 bases from V and 5 bases from J; junction bases left unmatched: 8. DNA of the CDR3: TGTGCCAGCAGTTACGGGAGCGGGGGGCGGTTAGATACGCAGTATTTT. Translating gives CASSYGSGGRLDTQYF.

This clone showed up just a few times. Other DNA sequences of this sample code for an identical CDR3. The genes are TRBV7-3 and TRBJ2-3; the match to TRBD2 covers 14 bases. Germline V gene data show CDR1 as SGHTA and CDR2 as FQGTGA. The length of the CDR3 is 14 residues. The V gene end was trimmed by 8 bases and the J gene end by 3 bases; junction bases not matched to a gene: 1. The CDR3 region is CASRTSGGTDTQYF. CDR3 in DNA: TGTGCCAGCCGGACTAGCGGGGGGACAGATACGCAGTATTTT.

The chain is built from TRBV7-2 and TRBJ2-5; a possible D gene is TRBD1 (6 bases). The CDR3 is made up of 13 amino acids. V was trimmed by 5 bases and J by 2 bases, leaving 9 bases between them. Germline CDR1 reads SGHTA; CDR2 reads FQGNSA. The CDR3 region has the DNA TGTGCCAGCAGCCGTAGGGGGCAAGAGACCCAGTACTTC. Protein sequence: CASSRRGQETQYF.

This chain joins TRBV20-1 and TRBJ2-1; 9 bases are shared with TRBD1. CDR3 size: 14 residues. Germline-derived CDR1 and CDR2 are DFQATT and SNEGSKA (reference sequence). V was pared by 3 bases and J by 8 bases, with 8 bases of the junction left unmatched. CDR3 in DNA: TGCAGTGCTAGTAGACAGGGGGGATTCGATGAGCAGTTCTTC. Its translation is CSASRQGGFDEQFF.

CDR3 in amino acids: CASSWTGGTEAFF. For the CDR3, the DNA is TGTGCCAGCAGCTGGACAGGGGGGACTGAAGCTTTCTTT. The chain carries TRBV6-5 and TRBJ1-1; 10 bases are a match to TRBD1. This CDR3 has 13 residues. CDR1 is MNHEY and CDR2 is SVGAGI in the germline V gene. Trimming removed 6 bases from V and 5 bases from J; junction bases left unmatched: 3.

This sequence joins TRBV7-3 and TRBJ2-3; 9 bases agree with TRBD2. This CDR3 spans 16 amino acids. Trimming removed 5 bases from V and 2 bases from J; junction bases left unmatched: 8. CDR1 is SGHTA and CDR2 is FQGTGA in the germline V gene. The CDR3 spells CASSQRAGGLTDTQYF. The CDR3 region has the DNA TGTGCCAGCAGCCAACGAGCGGGGGGCCTCACAGATACGCAGTATTTT.

The chain joins TRBV6-2 or TRBV6-3 to TRBJ2-5; TRBD2 aligns across 7 bases. Germline-derived CDR1 and CDR2 are MNHEY and SVGEGT. V lost 2 bases, J lost 2 bases, and 5 bases stayed unmatched. The CDR3 sequence is 15 residues long. The CDR3 region is CASSYPRGGQETQYF. The CDR3, as DNA: TGTGCCAGCAGTTACCCACGCGGGGGTCAAGAGACCCAGTACTTC.

The V gene is TRBV12-3 or TRBV12-4, the J gene TRBJ1-1; tentatively, D is TRBD1 (5 bases). Trimming left V 5 bases short and J 8 bases short, with 9 bases between. The CDR3 consists of 11 residues. The CDR3 is CASSPQVEAFF. DNA of the CDR3: TGTGCCAGCAGTCCACAGGTGGAAGCTTTCTTT.

The chain carries TRBV18 and TRBJ1-6; maybe TRBD1 (5 bases). In germline, CDR1 is KGHSH, CDR2 LQKENI. The CDR3 extends over 14 amino acids. The germline V and J ends were trimmed by 5 bases and 10 bases, with 15 bases remaining between them. CDR3 sequence reads: CASSSDSDYSPLHF. CDR3 in DNA: TGTGCCAGCTCATCCGACAGCGATTACTCACCCCTCCACTTT.

This clone was detected only a few times. V gene TRBV25-1 combines with J gene TRBJ1-6, with D possibly matching TRBD1 (5 bases). CDR3 length equals 14 residues. Trimming left V 1 base short and J 7 bases short, with 8 bases between. Per the germline V gene, CDR1 is MGHDK and CDR2 is SYGVNS. The CDR3: CASSELGGNSPLHF. The CDR3 DNA reads as TGTGCCAGCAGTGAATTGGGGGGGAATTCACCCCTCCACTTT.

The rearrangement links TRBV4-3 to TRBJ2-2; a possible D gene is TRBD2 (5 bases). The CDR3 consists of 15 residues. Germline V lookup: CDR1 LGHNA, CDR2 YSLEER. V was trimmed by 0 bases and J by 1 base, leaving 6 bases between them. The CDR3 reads CASSQEEGNTGELFF. The DNA of the CDR3 is TGCGCCAGCAGCCAAGAAGAGGGGAACACCGGGGAGCTGTTTTTT.

The chain employs TRBV6-5 and TRBJ1-6; D uncertain. Trimming removed 5 bases at V and 0 bases at J, with 5 bases between. This CDR3 region has 14 residues. The V gene's germline CDR1 is MNHEY and CDR2 SVGAGI. The CDR3 coding sequence is TGTGCCAGCAGTCGTAGCTCCTATAATTCACCCCTCCACTTT. Residues: CASSRSSYNSPLHF.

CDR3 loop: CASSGGGQGFSYEQYF. The CDR3 DNA is TGTGCCAGCAGCGGTGGGGGACAGGGTTTTTCCTACGAGCAGTACTTC. This sequence joins TRBV9 and TRBJ2-7; 9 bases map to TRBD1. In germline, CDR1 is SGDLS, CDR2 YYNGEE. The V segment lost 3 bases and the J segment 1 base; nucleotides outside the gene matches: 8. The CDR3 runs 16 residues.

The chain combines TRBV3-1 (or the pseudogene TRBV3-2) with TRBJ2-7, with 9 bases lining up with TRBD1. V shed 3 bases, J shed 3 bases, and the junction held 9 bases outside the gene matches. There are 16 residues in the CDR3. Germline loops: CDR1 LGHDT, CDR2 YNNKEL (reference sequence). The CDR3 bases are TGTGCCAGCAGCCAGTCCGGGACAGGGCTCAGCTACGAGCAGTACTTC. This encodes CASSQSGTGLSYEQYF.

The chain employs TRBV5-6 and TRBJ1-2; TRBD1 might be the D (6 bases). Germline values: CDR1 SGHDT, CDR2 YYEEEE. The CDR3 has 15 residues. V was cut by 0 bases and J by 2 bases, with 11 bases left in between. DNA of the CDR3: TGTGCCAGCAGCTTGGGACAGGTGGGGAACTATGGCTACACCTTC. Protein sequence: CASSLGQVGNYGYTF.

The chain combines TRBV7-3 with TRBJ1-2; unclear D gene. The CDR3 covers 14 residues. Per the germline V gene, CDR1 is SGHTA and CDR2 is FQGTGA. Trimming took off 3 bases at V and 0 bases at J, with 8 bases between the two ends. The CDR3 loop reads CASSLKDSNYGYTF. The CDR3 DNA sequence: TGTGCCAGCAGCTTGAAAGACTCTAACTATGGCTACACCTTC.

This sequence joins TRBV11-3 and TRBJ1-6; D gene ambiguous. The germline V gene has CDR1 SGHNT and CDR2 YENEEA. The CDR3 has 13 residues. Between the trimmed V and J ends, which lost 0 bases and 7 bases, there was a span of 4 bases. CDR3 in amino acids: CASSLEANSPLHF. Written as DNA, the CDR3 is TGTGCCAGCAGCTTAGAGGCCAATTCACCCCTCCACTTT.

V usage is TRBV5-1 and J usage is TRBJ2-7; a possible D gene is TRBD1 (6 bases). The CDR3 is made up of 11 amino acids. The V and J ends lost 4 bases and 10 bases respectively, with 12 bases between them. CDR1 is SGHRS, CDR2 YFSETQ, per germline. The CDR3 here is CASSVRGNQYF. As DNA, the CDR3 is TGCGCCAGCAGCGTTAGGGGGAATCAGTACTTC.

This clone was observed a single time. The V call is TRBV9, the J call TRBJ2-3; TRBD2 is a possible D gene (6 bases). Germline loops: CDR1 SGDLS, CDR2 YYNGEE. The CDR3 is made up of 18 amino acids. V was clipped by 0 bases and J by 2 bases, with 19 bases between them. This chain's CDR3 is CASSVDPPGGVHTDTQYF. CDR3 DNA sequence: TGTGCCAGCAGCGTAGACCCCCCTGGCGGGGTTCACACAGATACGCAGTATTTT.

V and J are TRBV9 and TRBJ1-1, with a possible D match to TRBD1 (5 bases). The CDR3 covers 14 residues. CDR1 SGDLS and CDR2 YYNGEE come from the germline V gene. Trimming took 4 bases from V and 0 from J, leaving 10 bases between them. CDR3 bases: TGTGCCAGCAGCCCCCGGGACTTGAACACTGAAGCTTTCTTT. Its translation: CASSPRDLNTEAFF.

The rearrangement links TRBV5-1 to TRBJ1-6; 8 bases agree with TRBD1. Trimming at V came to 2 bases and at J to 8 bases, leaving 6 bases not matched to a gene. CDR1 is SGHRS, CDR2 YFSETQ, per germline. The CDR3 has 15 residues. The CDR3 sequence is CASSLPGGPDSPLHF. CDR3 bases: TGCGCCAGCAGCTTACCAGGGGGCCCAGATTCACCCCTCCACTTT.

The rearrangement uses TRBV9 and TRBJ2-1; 16 bases agree with TRBD2. Germline CDR1 reads SGDLS; CDR2 reads YYNGEE. The CDR3 contains 18 residues. The trim removed 4 bases at V and 1 base at J, leaving 5 bases unmatched. CDR3 nucleotide sequence: TGTGCCAGCAGCCTGGGACTAGCGGGGGGGCGGTCCTACAATGAGCAGTTCTTC. Its protein product is CASSLGLAGGRSYNEQFF.

The chain joins TRBV6-5 to TRBJ2-7; 9 nucleotides align to TRBD1. The CDR3 length is 16 residues. With V trimmed by 0 bases and J by 2 bases, 5 bases remained unmatched. The germline V gene encodes CDR1 MNHEY and CDR2 SVGAGI. The CDR3 region is CASSYSYRGQTYEQYF. CDR3 nucleotides: TGTGCCAGCAGTTACTCGTACAGGGGGCAGACCTACGAGCAGTACTTC.

The gene calls are TRBV9 and TRBJ2-1, with TRBD2 identical over 14 bases. CDR3 length equals 16 residues. Germline V CDR1 and CDR2: SGDLS, YYNGEE. The trim removed 4 bases at V and 9 bases at J, leaving 9 bases unmatched. As DNA, the CDR3 is TGTGCCAGCAGCTCCTCGACTAGCGGGGGGGCTGGTGAGCAGTTCTTC. It translates to CASSSSTSGGAGEQFF. Based on the CDR3 plus reference TRBV9 and TRBJ2-1, the full variable domain is DSGVTQTPKHLITATGQRVTLRCSPRSGDLSVYWYQQSLDQGLQFLIQYYNGEERAKGNILERFSAQQFPDLHSELNLSSLELGDSALYFCASSSSTSGGAGEQFFGPGTRLTVL.

CDR3 loop: CASSVVWTGSYNEQFF. The DNA of the CDR3 is TGTGCCAGCAGCGTAGTCTGGACAGGGAGCTACAATGAGCAGTTCTTC. The V call is TRBV9, the J call TRBJ2-1; 8 nucleotides line up with TRBD1. CDR3 length: 16 residues. Trimming removed 0 bases from V and 3 bases from J; junction bases left unmatched: 5. The germline V gene has CDR1 SGDLS and CDR2 YYNGEE.

J is TRBJ1-4 and V is TRBV9; D is uncertain. Trimming left V 0 bases short and J 1 base short, with 19 bases between. CDR3 length equals 19 residues. The germline gives CDR1 SGDLS, CDR2 YYNGEE. The CDR3 region is CASSVAEGPRLRTNEKLFF. CDR3 coding DNA: TGTGCCAGCAGCGTAGCTGAGGGCCCGAGGCTTAGAACTAATGAAAAACTGTTTTTT.

The V gene is TRBV10-2, the J gene TRBJ2-7; TRBD2 matches 12 bases. Germline V CDR1 and CDR2: WSHSY, SAAADI. There are 16 residues in the CDR3. Trimming at V came to 5 bases and at J to 0 bases, leaving 5 bases not matched to a gene. CDR3 coding DNA: TGCGCCAGCAGTACACTAGCGGGGGGCCTCTCCTACGAGCAGTACTTC. As protein: CASSTLAGGLSYEQYF.

V is TRBV12-5 and J is TRBJ2-1; D perhaps matches TRBD2 (6 bases). Trimming shortened V by 4 bases and J by 10 bases, and 11 bases separated the two germline ends. Per germline, CDR1 LGHNT and CDR2 FRNRAP. This CDR3 has 12 residues. The CDR3 loop is CASGSPGGEQFF. The CDR3 DNA reads as TGTGCTAGTGGTTCCCCTGGAGGGGAGCAGTTCTTC. Based on the CDR3 plus reference TRBV12-5 and TRBJ2-1, the full variable domain is DARVTQTPRHKVTEMGQEVTMRCQPILGHNTVFWYRQTMMQGLELLAYFRNRAPLDDSGMPKDRFSAEMPDATLATLKIQPSEPRDSAVYFCASGSPGGEQFFGPGTRLTVL.